A selection of T cell receptor beta chains follows, all from one sample in a study of long-term antiretroviral therapy in people with HIV. Method: immunoSEQ multiplex PCR; TCRdb's copy keeps in-frame clones and lacks some. The repertoire holds under 25,000 clones, with around 80% as singletons. Sequences were derived from unsorted PBMCs, sampled 0.5 years after starting antiretroviral therapy. These receptors originate from a woman aged 40 to 49 with HIV. CDR3s include the opening cysteine and the closing phenylalanine or tryptophan. Fields, in order: V gene, clone size, J gene, D gene, CDR3 protein. The D gene is left open where the match is weak. A clone size is listed for some rows: how often the clone was seen (once, few, many), or a class if it is expanded.

v_gene: TRBV4-1; abundance: NA; j_gene: TRBJ1-1; d_gene: NA; CDR3aa: CASSHPGEGELMNTEAFF
v_gene: TRBV19; abundance: NA; j_gene: TRBJ1-2; d_gene: NA; CDR3aa: CASVDGVYGYTF
v_gene: TRBV19; abundance: NA; j_gene: TRBJ1-4; d_gene: NA; CDR3aa: CASSIPSTNEKLFF
v_gene: TRBV9; abundance: NA; j_gene: TRBJ2-1; d_gene: NA; CDR3aa: CASSVATSLREQFF
v_gene: TRBV5-4; abundance: NA; j_gene: TRBJ1-1; d_gene: NA; CDR3aa: CASSYDDTGNTEAFF
v_gene: TRBV6-6; abundance: NA; j_gene: TRBJ1-2; d_gene: NA; CDR3aa: CASSRTASNYGYTF
v_gene: TRBV4-3; abundance: NA; j_gene: TRBJ1-3; d_gene: NA; CDR3aa: CASSVEDSRFSGNTIYF
v_gene: TRBV6-4; abundance: NA; j_gene: TRBJ1-2; d_gene: NA; CDR3aa: CASSAGRGAHGYTF
v_gene: TRBV10-3; abundance: NA; j_gene: TRBJ1-2; d_gene: NA; CDR3aa: CATTQGSRDGYTF
v_gene: TRBV15; abundance: NA; j_gene: TRBJ1-2; d_gene: NA; CDR3aa: CATRAGGAGTQGYTF
v_gene: TRBV2; abundance: NA; j_gene: TRBJ1-1; d_gene: NA; CDR3aa: CASSDDGNTEAFF
v_gene: TRBV27; abundance: few; j_gene: TRBJ2-7; d_gene: TRBD1; CDR3aa: CASSARDRVFEQYF